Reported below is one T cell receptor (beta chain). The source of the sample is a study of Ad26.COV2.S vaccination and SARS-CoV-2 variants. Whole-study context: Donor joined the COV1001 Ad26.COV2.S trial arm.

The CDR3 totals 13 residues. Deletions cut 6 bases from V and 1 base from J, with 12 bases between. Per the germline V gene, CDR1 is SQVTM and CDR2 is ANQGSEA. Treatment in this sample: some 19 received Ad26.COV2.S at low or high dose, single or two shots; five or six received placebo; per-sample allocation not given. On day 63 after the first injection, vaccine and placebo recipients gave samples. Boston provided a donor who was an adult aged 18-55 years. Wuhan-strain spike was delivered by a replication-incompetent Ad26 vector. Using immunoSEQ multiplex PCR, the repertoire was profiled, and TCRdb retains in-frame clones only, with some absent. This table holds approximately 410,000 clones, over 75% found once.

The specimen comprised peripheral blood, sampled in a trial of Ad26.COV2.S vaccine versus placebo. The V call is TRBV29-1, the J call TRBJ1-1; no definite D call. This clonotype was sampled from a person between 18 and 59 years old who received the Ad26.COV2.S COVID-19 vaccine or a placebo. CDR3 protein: CSVSDGRNTEAFF. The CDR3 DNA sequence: TGCAGCGTCTCAGACGGACGGAACACTGAAGCTTTCTTT.